This T cell receptor beta chain was profiled in a study of blood T cell repertoires in COVID-19. Study details: Sites in the United States, Italy and Spain provided acute and convalescent COVID-19 samples. T cells, B-cell-depleted T cells, or PBMCs supplied cDNA or gDNA.

There are 15 residues in the CDR3. The V and J ends lost 7 bases and 5 bases respectively, with 20 bases between them. Germline V gene data show CDR1 as LNHDA and CDR2 as SQIVND (reference sequence). In the original workflow: By means of reference gene primer amplification, nucleated cell counts were estimated. The table came from immunoSEQ multiplex PCR; TCRdb's copy has only in-frame clones and leaves some out. V and J calls and clone size come straight from that table; D and trimming were deduced from the DNA. Counted here are more than 200,000 clones, about 88% occurring once; the ten biggest clones make up roughly 1.9%.

The clonotype comes from a man aged 25-45 years with active or convalescent COVID-19. Material: peripheral blood. The chain is built from TRBV19 and TRBJ1-1; D unclear. CDR3 region: CASNREEGSLTEAFF. The CDR3 bases are TGTGCCAGTAATCGGGAGGAAGGGTCTCTAACTGAAGCTTTCTTT.